The 14 T cell receptor beta chains listed next were all sequenced from one sample in a study of T cell responses to AZD1222 COVID-19 vaccine. Sequenced by immunoSEQ multiplex PCR; TCRdb stores in-frame clones only, minus some. The sample has roughly 80,000 clones; 88% are singletons. The sample here was peripheral blood, taken on day 0 of MenACWY control vaccination. The receptors derive from an adult in good health.

The chain has TRBV10-1 and TRBJ1-1, with D possibly matching TRBD1 (5 bases). Germline CDR1 WNHNN, CDR2 SYGVQD (reference sequence). Between the trimmed V and J ends, which lost 8 bases and 1 base, there was a span of 8 bases. The CDR3 consists of 12 residues. Written as DNA, the CDR3 is TGCGCCAGCGGGGACGGGAACACTGAAGCTTTCTTT. Its protein product is CASGDGNTEAFF.

This clone was seen a single time. The V and J genes are TRBV2 and TRBJ1-5; D gene ambiguous. V was shortened by 3 bases and J by 7 bases, with 10 bases between the two germline ends. CDR1 and CDR2 (germline): SNHLY, FYNNEI. CDR3 length: 13 residues. This CDR3 reads CASSDAASQPQHF. As DNA, the CDR3 is TGTGCCAGCAGTGATGCGGCCTCCCAGCCCCAGCATTTT.

The chain links TRBV2 to TRBJ2-7; possibly TRBD1 or TRBD2 for D (5 bases each). The V gene lost 8 bases and the J gene lost 4 bases, with 15 bases spanning the gap. This CDR3 comprises 13 residues. Germline values: CDR1 SNHLY, CDR2 FYNNEI. In nucleotides, the CDR3 is TGTGCCAGCTTTGGCAGGGAGAGTTACGAGCAGTACTTC. This translates into CASFGRESYEQYF.

V usage is TRBV3-1 (or the pseudogene TRBV3-2) and J usage is TRBJ2-7, with 7 bases lining up with TRBD2. The CDR3 length is 15 residues. In germline, CDR1 is LGHDT, CDR2 YNNKEL (reference sequence). The V gene end was trimmed by 5 bases and the J gene end by 6 bases; junction bases not matched to a gene: 13. CDR3 amino acids: CASSEAGSSLSEQYF. The CDR3 DNA reads TGTGCCAGCAGCGAAGCGGGATCCAGCTTGAGCGAGCAGTACTTC.

The table lists this clone with a few counts. The chain joins TRBV6-2 or TRBV6-3 to TRBJ2-1; 7 bases are a match to TRBD2. V was pared by 1 base and J by 0 bases, with 6 bases of the junction left unmatched. Germline CDR1 MNHEY, CDR2 SVGEGT. CDR3 length equals 17 residues. This chain's CDR3 is CASSYFPGRVSYNEQFF. CDR3 bases: TGTGCCAGCAGTTACTTTCCGGGGAGGGTCTCCTACAATGAGCAGTTCTTC.

V is TRBV5-4 and J is TRBJ2-7; perhaps TRBD1 as D (6 bases). Germline V gene lookup returns CDR1 SGHNT and CDR2 YYREEE (reference sequence). The CDR3 is 15 amino acids. V was trimmed by 0 bases and J by 4 bases, leaving 14 bases between them. The CDR3 is CASSLGGTSFYEQYF. In nucleotides, the CDR3 is TGTGCCAGCAGCTTGGGAGGGACATCCTTTTACGAGCAGTACTTC.

This sequence joins TRBV2 and TRBJ1-1; possibly TRBD1 for D (6 bases). The V and J ends lost 5 bases and 3 bases respectively, with 13 bases between them. CDR1 is SNHLY, CDR2 FYNNEI, per germline. CDR3 length: 14 amino acids. CDR3 nucleotide sequence: TGTGCCAGCAGTAAACAGGGAGGGGACACTGAAGCTTTCTTT. This sequence encodes CASSKQGGDTEAFF.

The gene calls are TRBV6-2 or TRBV6-3 and TRBJ1-6; TRBD1 might be the D (5 bases). The CDR3 consists of 14 residues. CDR1 is MNHEY and CDR2 is SVGEGT in the germline V gene. V lost 4 bases to trimming and J lost 2 bases, with 6 bases between them. The CDR3 region has the DNA TGTGCCAGCAGTTGGGGGACCTATAATTCACCCCTCCACTTT. Amino acids: CASSWGTYNSPLHF.

The CDR3 protein is CASSLDGRDDQPQHF. In DNA, the CDR3 is TGCGCCAGCAGCTTGGATGGTCGGGACGATCAGCCCCAGCATTTT. The J gene is TRBJ1-5, the V gene TRBV5-1; D might be TRBD1 (5 bases). This CDR3 region has 15 residues. Germline V gives CDR1 SGHRS, CDR2 YFSETQ. Trimming stripped 0 bases from V and 5 bases from J, with 12 bases between.

The chain joins TRBV15 to TRBJ1-5; 8 bases match TRBD1. The germline V gene encodes CDR1 LNHNV and CDR2 YYDKDF (reference sequence). Unmatched junction bases numbered 4, after V lost 1 base and J lost 2 bases. The CDR3 totals 16 residues. The CDR3 bases are TGTGCCACCAGCAGAGGGGGGGGACAGGGCAATCAGCCCCAGCATTTT. Translation gives CATSRGGGQGNQPQHF.

Details on this clone: Other DNA sequences in the same sample also yield this CDR3. The chain employs TRBV2 and TRBJ2-2, with 10 bases identical to TRBD1. The J segment lost 4 bases and the V segment lost 4 bases, leaving 3 bases of the junction unmatched. The CDR3 contains 15 residues. Per the germline V gene, CDR1 is SNHLY and CDR2 is FYNNEI. CDR3: CASSGDRGGTGELFF. CDR3 nucleotide sequence: TGTGCCAGCAGTGGGGACAGGGGCGGCACCGGGGAGCTGTTTTTT.

The chain uses TRBV10-3 and TRBJ2-7, with D possibly TRBD2 on 6 matching bases. The ends were cut back, 6 bases at V and 0 bases at J, with 15 bases in the middle. This CDR3 is built from 15 residues. In germline, CDR1 is ENHRY, CDR2 SYGVKD. CDR3 sequence: CAISDRDLHSYEQYF. The CDR3, as DNA: TGTGCCATCAGCGACCGGGACTTGCACTCCTACGAGCAGTACTTC.

This clone was detected only a few times. This chain links TRBV19 with TRBJ1-4; no clear D gene. Germline V gene lookup returns CDR1 LNHDA and CDR2 SQIVND (reference sequence). This CDR3 is 15 amino acids long. The V end lost 5 bases, the J end lost 3 bases, and 13 bases lay between the germline ends. The CDR3 region is CASSRGIMANEKLFF. As DNA, the CDR3 is TGTGCCAGTAGTCGCGGGATAATGGCTAATGAAAAACTGTTTTTT.

The chain is built from TRBV28 and TRBJ2-3; D gene unclear. The CDR3 runs 12 residues. Germline CDR1 MDHEN, CDR2 SYDVKM. V lost 7 bases to trimming and J lost 4 bases, with 9 bases between them. CDR3 in DNA: TGTGCCAGCAACCTCCATCCAGATACGCAGTATTTT. This sequence encodes CASNLHPDTQYF.